The 9 T cell receptor beta chains given below trace back to one sample, sequenced in a study of beta chain features in type 1 diabetes. Reverse transcribing all isolated RNA meant expressed TCRB transcripts were sequenced. Sequenced by immunoSEQ multiplex PCR; TCRdb stores in-frame clones only, minus some. The sample includes about 180,000 clones, approximately 13% of them seen just once. Sequencing was done on a sample of central memory CD4+ T cells from blood. The receptors stem from a woman aged 18 to 35 in good health.

This sequence joins TRBV19 and TRBJ2-1; tentatively, D is TRBD2 (5 bases). Trimming cost V 5 bases and J 10 bases, with 18 bases left between them. Germline CDR1 LNHDA, CDR2 SQIVND (reference sequence). CDR3 length: 14 amino acids. CDR3 region: CASSVSDSITEQFF. Written as DNA, the CDR3 is TGTGCCAGTAGTGTATCGGACTCCATCACGGAGCAGTTCTTC.

The chain employs TRBV2 and TRBJ1-2; TRBD1 is a possible D gene (6 bases). Trimming shortened V by 4 bases and J by 5 bases, and 11 bases separated the two germline ends. This CDR3 is built from 13 residues. CDR1 SNHLY and CDR2 FYNNEI come from the germline V gene. The CDR3 reads CASSVRTEYGYTF. In nucleotides, the CDR3 is TGTGCCAGCAGTGTCCGGACAGAGTATGGCTACACCTTC.

This clone was recorded only once. V gene TRBV14 combines with J gene TRBJ1-2; D uncertain. CDR1 is SGHDN, CDR2 FVKESK, per germline. This CDR3 is built from 13 residues. V was shortened by 4 bases and J by 8 bases, with 14 bases between the two germline ends. This CDR3 reads CASSPGLGYGYTF. CDR3 nucleotides: TGTGCCAGCAGCCCCGGACTGGGTTACGGCTACACCTTC.

This clone was seen a handful of times. The V gene is TRBV30, the J gene TRBJ1-5; D is possibly TRBD1 (6 bases). This CDR3 region has 13 residues. Trimming cost V 5 bases and J 6 bases, with 14 bases left between them. CDR1 and CDR2 (germline): GTSNPN, SVGIG (reference sequence). The CDR3 coding sequence is TGTGCCTGGGACAGCAGGGGCGGTCAGCCCCAGCATTTT. Residues: CAWDSRGGQPQHF. Looking up the rest from reference TRBV30 and TRBJ1-5 gives the full variable domain: SQTIHQWPATLVQPVGSPLSLECTVEGTSNPNLYWYRQAAGRGLQLLFYSVGIGQISSEVPQNLSASRPQDRQFILSSKKLLLSDSGFYLCAWDSRGGQPQHFGDGTRLSIL.

The table lists this clone with many counts. This rearrangement joins TRBV9 to TRBJ2-5; 9 nucleotides match TRBD2. Germline loops: CDR1 SGDLS, CDR2 YYNGEE. The CDR3 has 15 residues. V lost 4 bases and J lost 4; bases outside the gene matches: 8. The CDR3 nucleotides are TGTGCCAGCAGCCCTTTAGCGGGAGCAAGAGAGACCCAGTACTTC. Translated: CASSPLAGARETQYF.

This clone was observed a handful of times. The chain combines TRBV4-1 with TRBJ2-1, with 13 nucleotides matching TRBD2. The CDR3 has 16 residues. Germline CDR1 MGHRA, CDR2 YSYEKL. The ends lost 0 bases at V and 7 bases at J; junction bases unmatched: 3. The DNA of the CDR3 is TGCGCCAGCAGCCAAGATCAGACTAGCGGGAGGAATGAGCAGTTCTTC. Protein product: CASSQDQTSGRNEQFF.

This clone occurred a few times. The V gene is TRBV5-4, the J gene TRBJ2-2, with 7 bases that match TRBD2. Unmatched junction bases numbered 9, after V lost 3 bases and J lost 1 base. The CDR3 length is 17 residues. The V gene's germline CDR1 is SGHNT and CDR2 YYREEE (reference sequence). The CDR3 reads CASSSSSSGQNTGELFF. In DNA form, the CDR3 reads TGTGCCAGCAGCTCTTCCAGTAGCGGGCAGAACACCGGGGAGCTGTTTTTT.

The CDR3 DNA reads TGCGCCAGCAGCCCGGCCCTAGCGGGAAGAAATGAGCAGTTCTTC. Protein product: CASSPALAGRNEQFF. The genes are TRBV5-1 and TRBJ2-1, with 9 bases identical to TRBD2. The CDR3 runs to 15 residues. V lost 4 bases, J lost 7 bases, and 9 bases stayed unmatched. In germline, CDR1 is SGHRS, CDR2 YFSETQ.

The chain carries TRBV28 and TRBJ2-5; 9 bases are shared with TRBD1. V dropped 4 bases and J dropped 4; count of bases not matched to a gene: 10. Per the germline V gene, CDR1 is MDHEN and CDR2 is SYDVKM. CDR3 size: 16 residues. CDR3 region: CASSSPGTGRRETQYF. The CDR3 DNA reads as TGTGCCAGCAGTTCACCCGGGACAGGGAGGAGAGAGACCCAGTACTTC.